The present TCR beta chain was sequenced within a study of early T cells in non-severe SARS-CoV-2 infection (dated by TCRdb to about 2021). Some background on the complete study: Because TCR sequencing relied on bulk RNA taken from unsorted whole blood, pairing of alpha and beta chains was not possible. Findings and caveats that apply to the study as a whole: VDJdb matching was skewed toward anti-spike CD8 responses and likely underestimated virus-specific expansions by missing private and CD4 specificities.

This clonotype has a handful of counts. The specificity of this receptor is unknown. No base qualities exist here, and no much larger clone lies one base off it. Set within a cohort of healthcare workers in London, UK, this nested case-control study involved weekly PCR testing of nasopharyngeal swabs along with blood sampling. Healthcare workers were enrolled in the week of the UK lockdown, from 23 to 31 March 2020, and were followed every week for up to about 16 weeks. Library prep was done by 5' RACE. TCRdb names NextSeq 500 as the instrument used. The TCR library protocol attached unique molecular identifiers to individual cDNA molecules to correct for sequencing error and PCR bias. TCR alpha and beta chains were both sequenced, and the abundances of alpha and beta sequences in each sample were closely correlated with each other. As for how the authors treated the data: Decombinator V4 was used to annotate TCR sequences for V gene, J gene and CDR3. Expanded TCRs were defined as changing significantly between any two time points under a Poisson model with p below 0.0001. Abundances of TCRs were expressed as counts per million after normalisation to the total number of TCRs sequenced in each sample. MAIT TCRs were defined by TRAV1-2 paired with TRAJ12, TRAJ20 or TRAJ33, and iNKT TCRs by TRAV10 paired with TRAJ18. VDJdb, accessed on 1 November 2021, was searched for TCRs annotated for CMV, EBV and SARS-CoV-2, and TCRs annotated for more than one antigen were excluded. TCRdb reworked the public reads: Q25 trimming with fastp, MiXCR clone assembly, productive beta chains retained. One record per CDR3 amino acid sequence lists the most common genes and DNA. The V and J calls and clone size come from TCRdb's table, not from the authors' own analysis. Here the sample has tens of thousands of distinct CDR3 sequences; more than 7% occur a single time. The ten top clones hold 10% to 15% of the sample.

Reading the germline V gene gives CDR1 SGHAT and CDR2 FQNNGV. The CDR3 covers 14 residues, taking in both the cysteine and the phenylalanine. Only CDR3 DNA is held: 42 bases, read in frame from base 1. The V and J ends are trimmed by 1 base and 0 bases, leaving 7 bases between them. Specimen: whole blood, collected at baseline. The sequence was collected from an adult who was a healthcare worker with PCR-confirmed SARS-CoV-2 infection or an uninfected control (not recorded which). The chain uses TRBV11-2 and TRBJ2-7, with no confident D gene call. CDR3 sequence: CASSLASGSYEQYF. The nucleotide sequence reads as follows: TGTGCCAGCAGCTTAGCGAGTGGCTCCTACGAGCAGTACTTC.